The clone carrying this TCR beta chain appeared a few times. Its antigen is still unknown. These data belong to a study of T-cell memory formation after mild COVID-19. The wider study: There were largely donor-specific TCR clusters. The study, taken as a whole, reports: Contracting clones, day 15 to 85, had balanced CD4/CD8, and later expanders favored CD4+. Most CD4+ clones that shrank were in CM and EM, while CD8+ ones turned up in EMRA.

Germline CDR1 SQVTM, CDR2 ANQGSEA. The CDR3 has 13 residues. Deletions cut 4 bases from V and 5 bases from J, with 14 bases between. TCRdb redid the calling of the 5' RACE reads with MiXCR, one entry per CDR3 protein. This table holds about 540,000 distinct CDR3 sequences, about 20% found once. The specimen sequenced was PBMCs or a T cell subset sorted from them (not recorded which). This TCR derives from an adult woman who had mild COVID-19 (a few samples of this study predate the infection). Cell type and time point are not known. The chain has TRBV29-1 and TRBJ1-2; possible D gene TRBD1, 5 bases. CDR3 bases: TGCAGCGTTGGGCAGGGCGAGGAGTATGGCTACACCTTC. Encoded protein: CSVGQGEEYGYTF.